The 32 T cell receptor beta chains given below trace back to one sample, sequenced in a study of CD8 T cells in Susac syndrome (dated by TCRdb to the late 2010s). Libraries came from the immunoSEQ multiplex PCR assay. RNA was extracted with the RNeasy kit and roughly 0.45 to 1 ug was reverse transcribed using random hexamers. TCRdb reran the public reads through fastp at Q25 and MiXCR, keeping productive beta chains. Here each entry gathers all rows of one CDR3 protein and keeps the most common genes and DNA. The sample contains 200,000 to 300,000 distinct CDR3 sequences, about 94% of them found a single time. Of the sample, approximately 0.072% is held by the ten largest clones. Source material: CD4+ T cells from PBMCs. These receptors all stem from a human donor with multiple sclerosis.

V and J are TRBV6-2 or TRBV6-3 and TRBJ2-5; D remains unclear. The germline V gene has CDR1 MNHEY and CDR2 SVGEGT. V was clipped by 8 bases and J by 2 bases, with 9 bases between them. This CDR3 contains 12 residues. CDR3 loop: CASRPGQETQYF. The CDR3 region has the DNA TGTGCCAGCCGTCCCGGGCAAGAGACCCAGTACTTC.

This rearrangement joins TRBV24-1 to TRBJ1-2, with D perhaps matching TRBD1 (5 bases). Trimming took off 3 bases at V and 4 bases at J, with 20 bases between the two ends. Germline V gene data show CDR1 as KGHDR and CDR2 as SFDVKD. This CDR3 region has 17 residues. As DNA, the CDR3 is TGTGCCACCAGTGATCCCACCCGGGAGGGGTCCGTCTATGGCTACACCTTC. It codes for CATSDPTREGSVYGYTF.

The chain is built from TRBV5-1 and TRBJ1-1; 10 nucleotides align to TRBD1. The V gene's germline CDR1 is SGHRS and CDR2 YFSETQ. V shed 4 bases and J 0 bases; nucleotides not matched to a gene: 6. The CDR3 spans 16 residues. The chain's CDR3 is CASSPGGTGVNTEAFF. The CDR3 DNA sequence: TGCGCCAGCAGCCCTGGCGGGACAGGGGTGAACACTGAAGCTTTCTTT.

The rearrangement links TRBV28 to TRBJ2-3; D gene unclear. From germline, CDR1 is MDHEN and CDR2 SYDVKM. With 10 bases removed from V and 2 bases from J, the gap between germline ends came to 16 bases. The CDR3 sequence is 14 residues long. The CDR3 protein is CATPPTVPTDTQYF. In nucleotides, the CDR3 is TGTGCCACCCCACCGACCGTTCCCACAGATACGCAGTATTTT.

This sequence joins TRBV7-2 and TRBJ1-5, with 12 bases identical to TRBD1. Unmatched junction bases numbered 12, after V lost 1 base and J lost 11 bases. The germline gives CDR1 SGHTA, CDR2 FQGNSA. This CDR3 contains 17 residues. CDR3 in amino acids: CASSLVAWGQGAMAQHF. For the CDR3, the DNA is TGTGCCAGCAGCTTAGTCGCGTGGGGACAGGGGGCGATGGCCCAGCATTTT.

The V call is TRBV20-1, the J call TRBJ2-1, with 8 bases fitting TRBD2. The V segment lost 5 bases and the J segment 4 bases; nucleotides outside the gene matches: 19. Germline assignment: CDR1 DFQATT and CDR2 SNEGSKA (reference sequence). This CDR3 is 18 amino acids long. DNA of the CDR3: TGCAGTGCTCCGATTCTGCAGCTTACTAGCGGCCGATACAATGAGCAGTTCTTC. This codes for CSAPILQLTSGRYNEQFF.

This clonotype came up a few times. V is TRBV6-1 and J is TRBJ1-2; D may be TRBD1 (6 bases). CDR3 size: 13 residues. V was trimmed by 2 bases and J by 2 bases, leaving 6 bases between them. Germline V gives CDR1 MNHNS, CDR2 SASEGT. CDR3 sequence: CASSETGNYGYTF. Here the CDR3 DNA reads TGTGCCAGCAGTGAAACAGGGAACTATGGCTACACCTTC.

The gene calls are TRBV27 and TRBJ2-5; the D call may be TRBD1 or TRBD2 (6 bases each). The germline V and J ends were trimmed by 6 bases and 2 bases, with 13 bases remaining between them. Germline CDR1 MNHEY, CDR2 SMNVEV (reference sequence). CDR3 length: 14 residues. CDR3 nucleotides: TGTGCCAGCAGCTGGAGGGGGTGGCAAGAGACCCAGTACTTC. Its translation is CASSWRGWQETQYF.

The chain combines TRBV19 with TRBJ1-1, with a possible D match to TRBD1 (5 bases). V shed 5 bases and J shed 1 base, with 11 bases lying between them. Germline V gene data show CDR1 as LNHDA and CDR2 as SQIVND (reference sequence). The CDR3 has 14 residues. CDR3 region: CASSLGRQNTEAFF. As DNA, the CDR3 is TGTGCCAGTAGTTTGGGACGGCAGAACACTGAAGCTTTCTTT.

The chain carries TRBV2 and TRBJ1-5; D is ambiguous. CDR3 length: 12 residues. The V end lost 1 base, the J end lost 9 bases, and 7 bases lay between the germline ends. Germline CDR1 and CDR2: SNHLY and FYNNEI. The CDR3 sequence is CASSEGGPPQHF. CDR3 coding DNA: TGTGCCAGCAGTGAAGGAGGTCCGCCCCAGCATTTT.

CDR3 protein: CASSPLSSAEQYF. CDR3 nucleotides: TGTGCCAGCAGCCCTCTCTCGAGCGCCGAGCAGTACTTC. V is TRBV7-9 and J is TRBJ2-7; D unclear. Trimming cost V 5 bases and J 6 bases, with 14 bases left between them. This CDR3 is 13 amino acids long. CDR1 and CDR2 from the germline V gene are SEHNR and FQNEAQ (reference sequence).

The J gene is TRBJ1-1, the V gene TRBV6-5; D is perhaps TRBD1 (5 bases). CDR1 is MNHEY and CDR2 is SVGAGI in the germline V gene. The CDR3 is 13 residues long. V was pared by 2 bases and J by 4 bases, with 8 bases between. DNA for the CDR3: TGTGCCAGCAGTTACCAGGGTCGCACTGAAGCTTTCTTT. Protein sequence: CASSYQGRTEAFF.

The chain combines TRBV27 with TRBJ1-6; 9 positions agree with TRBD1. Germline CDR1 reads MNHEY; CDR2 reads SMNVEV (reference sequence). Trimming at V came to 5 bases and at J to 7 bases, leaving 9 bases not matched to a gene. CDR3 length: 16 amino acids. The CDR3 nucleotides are TGTGCCAGCAGTGTAACCGGGACAGGGATCAATTCACCCCTCCACTTT. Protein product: CASSVTGTGINSPLHF.

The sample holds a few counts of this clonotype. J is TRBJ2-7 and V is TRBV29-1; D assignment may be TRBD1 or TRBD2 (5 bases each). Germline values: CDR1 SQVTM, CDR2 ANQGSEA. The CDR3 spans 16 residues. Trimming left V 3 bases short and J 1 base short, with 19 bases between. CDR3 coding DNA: TGCAGCGTTGAGGGGGTAAGTGGCGGAGAATCCTACGAGCAGTACTTC. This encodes CSVEGVSGGESYEQYF.

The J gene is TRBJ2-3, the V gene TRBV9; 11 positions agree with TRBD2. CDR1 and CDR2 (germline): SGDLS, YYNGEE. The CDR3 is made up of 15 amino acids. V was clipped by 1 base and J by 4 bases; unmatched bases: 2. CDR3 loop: CASSVTLAGADTQYF. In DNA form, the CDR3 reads TGTGCCAGCAGCGTAACACTAGCGGGAGCAGATACGCAGTATTTT.

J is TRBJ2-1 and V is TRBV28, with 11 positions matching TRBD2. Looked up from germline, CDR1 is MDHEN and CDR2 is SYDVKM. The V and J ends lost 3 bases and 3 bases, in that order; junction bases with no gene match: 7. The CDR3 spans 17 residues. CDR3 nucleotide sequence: TGTGCCAGCAGTTTTAGACTAGCGGGGACCCGCTACAATGAGCAGTTCTTC. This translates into CASSFRLAGTRYNEQFF. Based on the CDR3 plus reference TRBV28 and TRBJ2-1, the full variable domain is DVKVTQSSRYLVKRTGEKVFLECVQDMDHENMFWYRQDPGLGLRLIYFSYDVKMKEKGDIPEGYSVSREKKERFSLILESASTNQTSMYLCASSFRLAGTRYNEQFFGPGTRLTVL.

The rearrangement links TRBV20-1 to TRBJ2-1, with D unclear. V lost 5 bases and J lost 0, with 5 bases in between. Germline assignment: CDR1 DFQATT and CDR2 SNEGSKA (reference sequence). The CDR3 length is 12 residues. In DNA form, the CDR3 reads TGCAGTGCTTCGGACTCCTACAATGAGCAGTTCTTC. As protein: CSASDSYNEQFF.

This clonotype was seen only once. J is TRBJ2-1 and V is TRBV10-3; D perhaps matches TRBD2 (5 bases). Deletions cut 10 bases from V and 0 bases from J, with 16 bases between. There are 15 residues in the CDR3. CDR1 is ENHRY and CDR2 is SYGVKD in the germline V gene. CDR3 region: CATRDSTSSYNEQFF. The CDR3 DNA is TGTGCCACCCGGGATTCCACTAGCTCCTACAATGAGCAGTTCTTC.

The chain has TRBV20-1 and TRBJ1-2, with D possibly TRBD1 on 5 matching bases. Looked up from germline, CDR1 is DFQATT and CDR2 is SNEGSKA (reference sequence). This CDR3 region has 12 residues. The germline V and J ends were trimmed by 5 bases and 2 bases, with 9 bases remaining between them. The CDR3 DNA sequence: TGCAGTGCTTCCGACAGAAACTATGGCTACACCTTC. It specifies CSASDRNYGYTF.

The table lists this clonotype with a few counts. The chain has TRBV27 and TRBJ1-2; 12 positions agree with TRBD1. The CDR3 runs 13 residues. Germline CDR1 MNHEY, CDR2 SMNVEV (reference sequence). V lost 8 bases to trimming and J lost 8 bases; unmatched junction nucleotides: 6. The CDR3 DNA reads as TGTGCCAGCTCACCGGGACAGGGGGCCGGCTACACCTTC. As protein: CASSPGQGAGYTF.

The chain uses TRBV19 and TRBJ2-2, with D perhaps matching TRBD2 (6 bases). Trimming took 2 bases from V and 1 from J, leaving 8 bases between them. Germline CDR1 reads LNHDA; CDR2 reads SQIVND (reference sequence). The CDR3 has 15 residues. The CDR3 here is CASSISSENTGELFF. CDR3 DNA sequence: TGTGCCAGTAGTATATCTAGCGAGAACACCGGGGAGCTGTTTTTT. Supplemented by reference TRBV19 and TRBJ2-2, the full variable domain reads DGGITQSPKYLFRKEGQNVTLSCEQNLNHDAMYWYRQDPGQGLRLIYYSQIVNDFQKGDIAEGYSVSREKKESFPLTVTSAQKNPTAFYLCASSISSENTGELFFGEGSRLTVL.

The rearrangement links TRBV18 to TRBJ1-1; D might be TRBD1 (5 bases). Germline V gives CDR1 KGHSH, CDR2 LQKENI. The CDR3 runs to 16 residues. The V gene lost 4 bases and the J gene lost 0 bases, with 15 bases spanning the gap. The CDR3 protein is CASSRDQGGLNTEAFF. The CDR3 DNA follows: TGTGCCAGCTCACGGGATCAGGGAGGGTTGAACACTGAAGCTTTCTTT.

The CDR3 loop is CASSLLSWDNSPLHF. The CDR3 nucleotides read TGTGCCAGCAGTTTACTCAGCTGGGACAATTCACCCCTCCACTTT. The chain recombines TRBV27 with TRBJ1-6, with D tentatively TRBD1 (5 bases). CDR1 and CDR2 from the germline V gene are MNHEY and SMNVEV (reference sequence). V dropped 2 bases and J dropped 7 bases, with 12 bases sitting between them. This CDR3 is 15 amino acids long.

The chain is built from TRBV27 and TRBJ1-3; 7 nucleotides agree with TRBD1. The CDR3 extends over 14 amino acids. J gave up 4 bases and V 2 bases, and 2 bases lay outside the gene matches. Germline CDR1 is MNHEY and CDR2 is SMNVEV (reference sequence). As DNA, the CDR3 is TGTGCCAGCAGTTTAAGGGGGCGAGGAAACACCATATATTTT. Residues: CASSLRGRGNTIYF.

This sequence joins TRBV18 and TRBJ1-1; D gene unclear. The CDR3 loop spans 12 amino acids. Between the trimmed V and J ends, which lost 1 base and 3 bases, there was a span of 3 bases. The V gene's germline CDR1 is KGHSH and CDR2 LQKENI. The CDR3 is CASSPQYTEAFF. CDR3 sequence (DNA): TGTGCCAGCTCACCACAGTACACTGAAGCTTTCTTT.

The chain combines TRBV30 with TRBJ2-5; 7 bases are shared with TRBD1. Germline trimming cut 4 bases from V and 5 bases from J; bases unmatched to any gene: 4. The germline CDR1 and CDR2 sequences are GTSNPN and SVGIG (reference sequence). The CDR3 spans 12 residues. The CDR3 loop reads CAWITGDETQYF. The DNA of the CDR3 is TGTGCCTGGATTACAGGGGATGAGACCCAGTACTTC. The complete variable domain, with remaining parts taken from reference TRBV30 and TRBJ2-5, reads SQTIHQWPATLVQPVGSPLSLECTVEGTSNPNLYWYRQAAGRGLQLLFYSVGIGQISSEVPQNLSASRPQDRQFILSSKKLLLSDSGFYLCAWITGDETQYFGPGTRLLVL.

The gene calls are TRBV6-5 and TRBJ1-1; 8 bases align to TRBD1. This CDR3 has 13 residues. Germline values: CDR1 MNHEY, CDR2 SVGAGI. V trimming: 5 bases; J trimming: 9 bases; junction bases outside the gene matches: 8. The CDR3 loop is CASSASGGGKAFF. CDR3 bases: TGTGCCAGCAGTGCCTCAGGGGGCGGGAAAGCTTTCTTT.

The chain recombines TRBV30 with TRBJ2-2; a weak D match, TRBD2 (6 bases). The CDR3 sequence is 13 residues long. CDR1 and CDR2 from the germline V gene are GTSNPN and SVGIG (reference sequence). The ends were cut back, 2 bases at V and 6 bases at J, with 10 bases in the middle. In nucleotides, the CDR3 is TGTGCCTGGAGTCCCGGGGGACCCGGGGAGCTGTTTTTT. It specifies CAWSPGGPGELFF.

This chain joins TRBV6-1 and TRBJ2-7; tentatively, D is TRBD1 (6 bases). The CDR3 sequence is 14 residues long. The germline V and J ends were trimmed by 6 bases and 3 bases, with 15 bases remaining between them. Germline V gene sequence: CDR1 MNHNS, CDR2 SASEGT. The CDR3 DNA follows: TGTGCCAGCAGAGACGGACAGAGTCTCTACGAGCAGTACTTC. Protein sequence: CASRDGQSLYEQYF.

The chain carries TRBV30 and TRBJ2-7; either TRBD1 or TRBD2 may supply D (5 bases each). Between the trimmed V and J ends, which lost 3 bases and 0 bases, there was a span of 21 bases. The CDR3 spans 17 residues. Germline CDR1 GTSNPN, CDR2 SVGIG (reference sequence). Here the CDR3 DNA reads TGTGCCTGGAGACCAACCCTCGTCCGGGACGGCTCCTACGAGCAGTACTTC. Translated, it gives CAWRPTLVRDGSYEQYF.

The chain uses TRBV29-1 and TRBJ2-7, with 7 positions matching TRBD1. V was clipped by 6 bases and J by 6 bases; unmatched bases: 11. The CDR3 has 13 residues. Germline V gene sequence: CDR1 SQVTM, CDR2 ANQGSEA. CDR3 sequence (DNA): TGCAGCGTCGCCGGGACAGAGAGCCCCGAGCAGTACTTC. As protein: CSVAGTESPEQYF.

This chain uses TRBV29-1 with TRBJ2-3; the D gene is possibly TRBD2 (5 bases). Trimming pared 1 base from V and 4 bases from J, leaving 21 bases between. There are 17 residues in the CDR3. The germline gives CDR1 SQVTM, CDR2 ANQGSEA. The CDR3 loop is CSVEALGRGSKADTQYF. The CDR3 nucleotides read TGCAGCGTTGAAGCCCTAGGGAGAGGGTCGAAGGCAGATACGCAGTATTTT.